Reported below is one T cell receptor (beta chain). The data originate from a study of control samples from healthy donors and cancer patients. Assay: immunoSEQ multiplex PCR; the TCRdb copy retains only in-frame clones and omits some. The sample holds hundreds of thousands of clones; around 90% are singletons and the top ten take around 6.5%. CDR1 is SQVTM, CDR2 ANQGSEA, per germline. V dropped 4 bases and J dropped 5 bases, with 12 bases sitting between them. This CDR3 is 13 amino acids long. The chain has TRBV29-1 and TRBJ1-5, with D unresolved. The material sequenced was PBMCs. The clonotype originates from a man aged 40-49 years with head and neck cancer. The CDR3: CSVGGEIDQPQHF. The CDR3, as DNA: TGCAGCGTTGGTGGGGAAATCGATCAGCCCCAGCATTTT.